The 5 T cell receptor beta chains presented below share a single source sample, sequenced in a study of T cell changes during pregnancy in multiple sclerosis. TCRdb's copy holds only in-frame clones and misses some; the assay was immunoSEQ multiplex PCR. The repertoire holds about 51,000 clones, with about 92% as singletons. This specimen was peripheral blood, taken in the second trimester of pregnancy. The receptors were gathered from a female donor with multiple sclerosis, enrolled in a pregnancy study.

The J gene is TRBJ2-5, the V gene TRBV7-2, with D perhaps matching TRBD1 (6 bases). CDR1 and CDR2 (germline): SGHTA, FQGNSA. With 5 bases removed from V and 6 bases from J, the gap between germline ends came to 10 bases. CDR3 length: 12 residues. The CDR3 DNA is TGTGCCAGCAGCCCAACAGGGAAGACCCAGTACTTC. This codes for CASSPTGKTQYF.

This clone was recorded only once. The rearrangement links TRBV28 to TRBJ2-1; the match to TRBD1 covers 11 bases. CDR1 MDHEN and CDR2 SYDVKM come from the germline V gene. The CDR3 is 15 amino acids. J was trimmed by 10 bases and V by 10 bases; bases with no gene match: 15. The CDR3 reads CATQGQGAPGREQFF. DNA of the CDR3: TGTGCCACACAAGGACAGGGGGCTCCAGGAAGGGAGCAGTTCTTC.

The chain links TRBV7-2 to TRBJ1-4, with TRBD1 matching 7 bases. With V trimmed by 1 base and J by 10 bases, 6 bases remained unmatched. Germline V CDR1 and CDR2: SGHTA, FQGNSA. This CDR3 has 14 amino acids. The CDR3 DNA reads TGTGCCAGCAGCTTAGGACAGGGCACGGGAAAACTGTTTTTT. The encoded protein is CASSLGQGTGKLFF.

The chain combines TRBV5-5 with TRBJ1-4; TRBD1 might be the D (5 bases). V was clipped by 4 bases and J by 12 bases, with 22 bases between them. Germline V gives CDR1 SGHKS, CDR2 YYEKEE (reference sequence). The CDR3 has 15 amino acids. As DNA, the CDR3 is TGTGCCAGCAGCCGCGGGACCTCACTACGGGGAGAACTGTTTTTT. This codes for CASSRGTSLRGELFF.

The CDR3 here is CASSQDSTRSYEQYF. The DNA of the CDR3 is TGCGCCAGCAGCCAAGATAGCACTAGATCCTACGAGCAGTACTTC. This sequence joins TRBV4-1 and TRBJ2-7; a possible D gene is TRBD2 (5 bases). The CDR3 sequence is 15 residues long. In germline, CDR1 is MGHRA, CDR2 YSYEKL. Trimming removed 0 bases from V and 1 base from J, with 10 bases in between.